Below, 2 T cell receptor beta chains from the same sample are listed, as sequenced in a study of T cells in Graves' hyperthyroidism and ophthalmopathy (dated by TCRdb to between 2018 and 2021). Library method: multiplex PCR. Instrument used: Illumina HiSeq 2000. TCR beta CDR3 regions were amplified from RNA transcripts. The TCR CDR3 was subjected to a first round of RT-PCR using the HTBI primer set and the Qiagen OneStep RT-PCR kit. TCRdb reprocessing: public reads trimmed at Q25 with fastp, clones called with MiXCR, in-frame beta chains kept. Rows merge per CDR3 protein into single entries with the most common DNA and genes. The sample table lists a few hundred thousand distinct CDR3 sequences, approximately 15% of them with a count of one. The ten largest clones represent about 7% of the sample. Sequencing input: blood. The source of these receptors is a woman under 40 with Graves' hyperthyroidism.

This clonotype was counted many times. The rearrangement links TRBV11-1 to TRBJ2-7, with D unresolved. The CDR3 has 15 amino acids. V lost 1 base, J lost 2 bases, and 12 bases lay in between. Germline CDR1 SGHAT, CDR2 FQDESV (reference sequence). The CDR3 region is CASSLDSVTPYEQYF. CDR3 bases: TGTGCCAGCAGCTTAGATTCGGTAACCCCCTACGAGCAGTACTTC.

This clonotype was seen just once. A much larger clone lies a single base off, so this may be a read error. V and J are TRBV6-9 and TRBJ2-7, with 10 bases that match TRBD2. The CDR3 contains 16 residues. CDR1 is MNHGY, CDR2 SVAAGI, per germline. The CDR3 sequence: CASSYATSGLSYERYF. The CDR3 DNA is TGTGCCAGCAGTTACGCGACTAGCGGGCTCTCCTACGAGCGGTACTTC.